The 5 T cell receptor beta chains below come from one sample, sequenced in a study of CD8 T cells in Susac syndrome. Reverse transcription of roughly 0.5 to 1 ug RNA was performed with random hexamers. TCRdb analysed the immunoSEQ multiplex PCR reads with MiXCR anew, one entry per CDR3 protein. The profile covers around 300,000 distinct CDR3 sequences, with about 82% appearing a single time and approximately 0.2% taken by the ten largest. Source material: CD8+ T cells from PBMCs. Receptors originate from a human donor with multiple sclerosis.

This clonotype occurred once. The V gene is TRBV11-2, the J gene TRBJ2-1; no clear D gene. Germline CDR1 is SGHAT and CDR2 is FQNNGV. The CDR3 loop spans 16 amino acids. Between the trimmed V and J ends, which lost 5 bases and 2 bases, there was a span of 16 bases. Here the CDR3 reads CASSPSGPLPYNEQFF. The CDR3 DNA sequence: TGTGCCAGCAGCCCCAGTGGGCCTCTCCCCTACAATGAGCAGTTCTTC.

The CDR3 spells CASSYSMGIDWYEQYF. The CDR3 DNA reads as TGTGCCAGCAGCTATAGCATGGGCATCGACTGGTACGAGCAGTACTTC. J is TRBJ2-7 and V is TRBV13; D ambiguous. The V and J ends lost 4 bases and 4 bases respectively, with 20 bases between them. This CDR3 has 16 amino acids. In germline, CDR1 is PRHDT, CDR2 FYEKMQ (reference sequence).

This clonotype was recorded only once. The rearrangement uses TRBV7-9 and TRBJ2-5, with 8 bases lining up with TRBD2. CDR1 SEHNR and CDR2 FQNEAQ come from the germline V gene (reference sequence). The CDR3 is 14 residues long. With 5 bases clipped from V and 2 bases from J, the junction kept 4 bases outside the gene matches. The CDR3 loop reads CASSRGGRQETQYF. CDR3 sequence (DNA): TGTGCCAGCAGCCGGGGGGGCAGACAAGAGACCCAGTACTTC.

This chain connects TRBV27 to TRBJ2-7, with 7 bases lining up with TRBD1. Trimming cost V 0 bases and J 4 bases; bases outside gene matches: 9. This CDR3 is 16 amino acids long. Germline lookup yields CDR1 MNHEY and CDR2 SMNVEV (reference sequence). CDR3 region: CASSLSPLTGLYEQYF. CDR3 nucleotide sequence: TGTGCCAGCAGTTTATCGCCACTGACAGGGCTATACGAGCAGTACTTC.

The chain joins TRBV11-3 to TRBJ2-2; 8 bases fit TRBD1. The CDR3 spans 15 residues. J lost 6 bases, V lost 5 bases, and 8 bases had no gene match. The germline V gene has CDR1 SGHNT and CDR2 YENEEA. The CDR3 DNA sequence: TGTGCCAGCAGCCCACCCAGGGGGCGGGCCGGGGAGCTGTTTTTT. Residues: CASSPPRGRAGELFF. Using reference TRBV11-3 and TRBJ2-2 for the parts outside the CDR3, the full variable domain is EAGVVQSPRYKIIEKKQPVAFWCNPISGHNTLYWYLQNLGQGPELLIRYENEEAVDDSQLPKDRFSAERLKGVDSTLKIQPAELGDSAVYLCASSPPRGRAGELFFGEGSRLTVL.